This T cell receptor beta chain was observed in a study of blood T cells in healthy people across ages (dated by TCRdb to about 2015). About the full investigation: In model experiments, roughly one uniquely barcoded TCR beta cDNA molecule per two T cells was captured by template switching. Donors of different ages were randomly distributed across sequencing lanes to avoid experimental bias. The donors were split into four age groups: young (average around 15 years), middle-aged (39), aged (about 62) and long-lived (approximately 80). Using deep sequencing normalized with unique cDNA molecular identifiers, the study measured how TCR beta repertoire diversity changes with age. Two additional independent replicas of 1 million unique cDNA reads from the same blood draw were analyzed for two donors (one aged 18 to 29 and one aged 80 or older). The research as a whole found: The long-lived group showed more naive CD4+ T cells, fewer expanded clones and increased TCR diversity than the aged group, suggesting age selection. Since profiling was done on bulk unsorted PBMCs, naive and antigen-experienced compartments could not be conclusively compared. Because the CMV infection status of the donors was unknown, age-related changes in expanded clonotypes may potentially have been confounded. As age increased, observed TCR beta diversity per million T cells dropped in a roughly linear way, and a significant reduction was already evident by age around 41. The percentage of naive T cells measured by flow cytometry correlated strongly with observed TCR beta diversity. Estimates of total diversity based on one million sequenced T cells were considered lower bounds and underestimates.

The library was built by means of 5' RACE. Reads for this sample came from an Illumina HiSeq 2500. A second roughly 7 to 11 cycle PCR used a sample-barcoded 5' primer and a J-beta primer mix. Each TCR beta cDNA molecule received a unique molecular identifier from a template-switch 5' adaptor carrying 12 random nucleotides. Each sample yielded at least 2.5 million CDR3-containing paired-end reads. All of the RNA was converted into first-strand cDNA using the Mint cDNA synthesis kit, with a TRBC-specific oligonucleotide serving as the primer. After uracil-DNA glycosylase treatment, a first 18-cycle PCR used universal primers M1SS and BC2_uni_R on all cDNA. Processing in the source paper ran as follows. For normalization, 1 million high-quality reads were randomly selected from each sample, with every read carrying a distinct molecular identifier. Reads sharing molecular identifiers were discarded rather than binned into consensus sequences. MiTCR, with a Q25 quality threshold and the strictest error-elimination algorithm, was used for CDR3 identification, clonotype clustering and error correction. A nonparametric unseen species model with Euler transformation was used to estimate lower-bound total TCR beta diversity. TCRdb trimmed public reads at Q25 via fastp, called clones via MiXCR and kept in-frame beta chains. Rows are unified per CDR3 protein, each entry keeping the most common DNA and genes. These V and J calls rely on TCRdb rather than the paper's analysis. The sample table shows roughly 800,000 distinct CDR3 sequences, and 58% are seen once. The top ten clonotypes cover about 20% of the sample.

The approximately 41 donors, aged about 6 to 100 years, were systemically healthy Caucasian individuals from Russia. Each donor gave ten milliliters of peripheral blood, collected into EDTA-treated Vacutainer tubes. Ficoll-Paque density-gradient centrifugation was used to isolate PBMCs, with at least 6.5 million per sample. Trizol reagent was used to extract total RNA from PBMCs, with at least 5 micrograms per sample. For every donor, an aliquot of PBMCs went through flow cytometry to measure the percentages of naive CD45RAhigh/CD27high T cells. With respect to this clonotype: Its binding antigen is unknown. Base-call qualities are not available, and no considerably larger clone is one nucleotide away.

Per the germline V gene, ENHRY is the CDR1 and SYGVKD is the CDR2. V is pruned by 6 bases and J by 10 bases, leaving 10 bases of the junction without a gene match. From the cysteine up to the phenylalanine, the CDR3 has a length of 14 residues. Here the CDR3 DNA is all that survives: 42 bases in frame from base 1. The sequenced sample consisted of blood. Recombination connected TRBV10-3 to TRBJ2-1; TRBD2 matches 9 bases in the middle. This TCR came from a man aged 30-40 years in good health. DNA sequence: TGTGCCATCAGGAACGAACCAGCGGGGGGCGAGCAGTTCTTC. The resulting protein is CAIRNEPAGGEQFF.